The sequence of this TCR beta chain was determined in a study of T cells of healthy individuals. CDR3 length: 15 residues. The V and J ends lost 5 bases and 1 base respectively, with 15 bases between them. Germline CDR1 reads LNHDA; CDR2 reads SQIVND (reference sequence). One entry per CDR3 protein, called by TCRdb with MiXCR from the 5' RACE reads. The sample holds 100,000 or so distinct CDR3 sequences; roughly a sixth are singletons and the top ten take under 7.5%. J is TRBJ2-7 and V is TRBV19; possibly TRBD1 for D (6 bases). The clonotype was recovered from a human donor in good health. CDR3 sequence: CASSPRGTSSYEQYF. CDR3 nucleotide sequence: TGTGCCAGTAGTCCCCGAGGGACATCATCCTACGAGCAGTACTTC. Supplemented by reference TRBV19 and TRBJ2-7, the full variable domain reads DGGITQSPKYLFRKEGQNVTLSCEQNLNHDAMYWYRQDPGQGLRLIYYSQIVNDFQKGDIAEGYSVSREKKESFPLTVTSAQKNPTAFYLCASSPRGTSSYEQYFGPGTRLTVT.